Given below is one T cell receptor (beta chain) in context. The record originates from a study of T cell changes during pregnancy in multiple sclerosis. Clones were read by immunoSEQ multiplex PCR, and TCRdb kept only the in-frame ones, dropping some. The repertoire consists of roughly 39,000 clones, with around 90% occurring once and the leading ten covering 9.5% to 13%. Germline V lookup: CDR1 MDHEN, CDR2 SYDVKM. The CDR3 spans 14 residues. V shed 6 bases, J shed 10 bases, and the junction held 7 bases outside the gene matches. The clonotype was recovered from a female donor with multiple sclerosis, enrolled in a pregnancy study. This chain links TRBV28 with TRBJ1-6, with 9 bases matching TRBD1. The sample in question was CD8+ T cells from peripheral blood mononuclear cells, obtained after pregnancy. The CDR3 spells CASSQDRGFSPLHF. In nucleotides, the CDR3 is TGTGCCAGCAGCCAGGACAGGGGTTTCTCACCCCTCCACTTT.